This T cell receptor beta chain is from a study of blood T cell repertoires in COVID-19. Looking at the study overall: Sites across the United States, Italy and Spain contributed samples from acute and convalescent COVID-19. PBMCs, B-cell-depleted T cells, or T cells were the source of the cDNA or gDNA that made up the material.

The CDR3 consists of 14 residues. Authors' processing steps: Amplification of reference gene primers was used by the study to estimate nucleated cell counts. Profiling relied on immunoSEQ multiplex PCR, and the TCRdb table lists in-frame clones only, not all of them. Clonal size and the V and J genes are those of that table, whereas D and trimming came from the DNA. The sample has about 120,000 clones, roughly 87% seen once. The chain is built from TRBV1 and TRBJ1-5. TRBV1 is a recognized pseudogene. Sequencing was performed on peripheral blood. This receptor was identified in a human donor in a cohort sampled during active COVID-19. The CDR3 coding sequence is TGCACCAGCAGCCAAGATAGAGGAGGCCGGCCCCAGCATTTT. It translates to CTSSQDRGGRPQHF.